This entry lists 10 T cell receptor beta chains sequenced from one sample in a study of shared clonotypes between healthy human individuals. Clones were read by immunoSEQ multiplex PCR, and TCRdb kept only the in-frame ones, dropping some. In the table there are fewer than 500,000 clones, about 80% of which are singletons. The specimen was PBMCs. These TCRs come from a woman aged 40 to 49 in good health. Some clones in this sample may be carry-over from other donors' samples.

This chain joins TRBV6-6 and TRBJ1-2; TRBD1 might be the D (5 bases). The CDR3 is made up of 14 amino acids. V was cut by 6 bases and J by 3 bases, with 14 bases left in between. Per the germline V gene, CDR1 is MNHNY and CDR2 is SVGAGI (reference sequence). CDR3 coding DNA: TGTGCCAGCAGCCACGGGGGGTACGACTATGGCTACACCTTC. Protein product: CASSHGGYDYGYTF.

The CDR3 here is CASSPPGTLYEQYF. In DNA form, the CDR3 reads TGTGCCAGCAGCCCCCCAGGGACACTTTACGAGCAGTACTTC. The rearrangement links TRBV28 to TRBJ2-7; D may be TRBD1 (6 bases). The CDR3 covers 14 residues. Trimming took 6 bases from V and 4 from J, leaving 16 bases between them. Germline assignment: CDR1 MDHEN and CDR2 SYDVKM.

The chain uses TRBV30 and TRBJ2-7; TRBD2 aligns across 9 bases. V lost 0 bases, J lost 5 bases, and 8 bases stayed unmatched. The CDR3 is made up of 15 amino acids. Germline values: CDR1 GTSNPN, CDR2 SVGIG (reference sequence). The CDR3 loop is CAWSVGSGSLNEQYF. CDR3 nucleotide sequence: TGTGCCTGGAGTGTAGGTAGCGGGAGTTTAAACGAGCAGTACTTC.

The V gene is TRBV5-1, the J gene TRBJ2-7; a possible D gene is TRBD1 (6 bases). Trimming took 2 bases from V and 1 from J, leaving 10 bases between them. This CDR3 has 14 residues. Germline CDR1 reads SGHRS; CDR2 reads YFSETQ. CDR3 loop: CASSLSQGSYEQYF. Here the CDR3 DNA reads TGCGCCAGCAGCTTAAGTCAGGGGTCCTACGAGCAGTACTTC.

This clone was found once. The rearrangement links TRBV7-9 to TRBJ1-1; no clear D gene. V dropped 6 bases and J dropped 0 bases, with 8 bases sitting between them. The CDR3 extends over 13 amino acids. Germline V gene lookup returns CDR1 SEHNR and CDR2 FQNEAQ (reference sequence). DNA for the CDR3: TGTGCCAGCAGGTCCGGGGTGAACACTGAAGCTTTCTTT. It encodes CASRSGVNTEAFF. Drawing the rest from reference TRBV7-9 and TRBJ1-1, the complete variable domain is DTGVSQNPRHKITKRGQNVTFRCDPISEHNRLYWYRQTLGQGPEFLTYFQNEAQLEKSRLLSDRFSAERPKGSFSTLEIQRTEQGDSAMYLCASRSGVNTEAFFGQGTRLTVV.

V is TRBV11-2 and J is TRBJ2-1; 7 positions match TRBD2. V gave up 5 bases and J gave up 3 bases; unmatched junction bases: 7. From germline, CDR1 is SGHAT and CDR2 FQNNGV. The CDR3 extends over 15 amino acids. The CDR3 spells CASSRTGLVYNEQFF. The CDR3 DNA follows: TGTGCCAGCAGCCGAACCGGACTAGTCTACAATGAGCAGTTCTTC.

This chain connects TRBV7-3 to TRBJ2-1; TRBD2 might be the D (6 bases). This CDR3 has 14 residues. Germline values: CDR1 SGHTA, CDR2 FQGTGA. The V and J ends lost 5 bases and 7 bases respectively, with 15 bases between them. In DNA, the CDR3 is TGTGCCAGCAGCCCTAGCGTGTCGGGGAATGAGCAGTTCTTC. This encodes CASSPSVSGNEQFF. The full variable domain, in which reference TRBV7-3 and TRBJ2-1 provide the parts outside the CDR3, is GAGVSQTPSNKVTEKGKYVELRCDPISGHTALYWYRQSLGQGPEFLIYFQGTGAADDSGLPNDRFFAVRPEGSVSTLKIQRTERGDSAVYLCASSPSVSGNEQFFGPGTRLTVL.

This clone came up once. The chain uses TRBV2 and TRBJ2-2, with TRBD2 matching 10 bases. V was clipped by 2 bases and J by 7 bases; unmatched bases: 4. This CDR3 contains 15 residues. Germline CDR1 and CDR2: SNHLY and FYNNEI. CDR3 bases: TGTGCCAGCAGTGAAAGTCTAGCGGGAGTCGGGGAGCTGTTTTTT. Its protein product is CASSESLAGVGELFF.

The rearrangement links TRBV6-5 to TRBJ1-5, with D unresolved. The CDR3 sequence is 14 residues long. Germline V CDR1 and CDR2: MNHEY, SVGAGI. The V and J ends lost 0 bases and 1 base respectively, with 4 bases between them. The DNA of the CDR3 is TGTGCCAGCAGTTACTCGATGAGCAATCAGCCCCAGCATTTT. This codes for CASSYSMSNQPQHF.

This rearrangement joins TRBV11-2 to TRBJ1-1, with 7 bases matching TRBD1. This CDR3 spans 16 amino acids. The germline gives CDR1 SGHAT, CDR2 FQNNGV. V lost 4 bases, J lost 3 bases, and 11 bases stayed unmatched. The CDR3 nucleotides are TGTGCCAGCAGCTCCCTACTTACAGGGGCTGACACTGAAGCTTTCTTT. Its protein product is CASSSLLTGADTEAFF.